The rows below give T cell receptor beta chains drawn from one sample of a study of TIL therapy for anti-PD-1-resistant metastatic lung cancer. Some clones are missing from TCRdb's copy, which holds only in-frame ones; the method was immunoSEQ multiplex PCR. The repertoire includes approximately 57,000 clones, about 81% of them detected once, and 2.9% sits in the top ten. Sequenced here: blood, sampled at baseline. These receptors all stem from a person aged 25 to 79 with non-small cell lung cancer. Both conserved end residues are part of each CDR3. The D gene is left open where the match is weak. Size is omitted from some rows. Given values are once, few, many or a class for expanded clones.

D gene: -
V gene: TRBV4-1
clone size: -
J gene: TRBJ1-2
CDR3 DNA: TGCGCCAGCAGCCAAGCGGCAGCTAACTATGGCTACACCTTC
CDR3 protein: CASSQAAANYGYTF

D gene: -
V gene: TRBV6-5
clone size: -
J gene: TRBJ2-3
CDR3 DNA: TGTGCCAGCAGTTACGGCCCGGGACTCACAGATACGCAGTATTTT
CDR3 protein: CASSYGPGLTDTQYF

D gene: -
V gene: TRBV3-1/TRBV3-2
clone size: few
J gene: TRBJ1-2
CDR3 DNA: TGTGCCAGCAGCCAGACCAGGGCCTATGGCTACACCTTC
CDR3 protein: CASSQTRAYGYTF

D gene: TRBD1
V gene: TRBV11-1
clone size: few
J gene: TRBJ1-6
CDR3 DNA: TGTGCCAGCAGCCCCGACAGGGTGACCTATAATTCACCCCTCCACTTT
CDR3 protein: CASSPDRVTYNSPLHF

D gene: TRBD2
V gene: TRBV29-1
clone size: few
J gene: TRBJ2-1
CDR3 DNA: TGCAGCGTAGCTAGCGGGAGGCGGAGGAATGAGCAGTTCTTC
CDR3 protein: CSVASGRRRNEQFF

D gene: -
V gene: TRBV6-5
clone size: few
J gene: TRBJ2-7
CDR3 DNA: TGTGCCAGCAGTTATTGGCCAGGGAGGAATTACGAGCAGTACTTC
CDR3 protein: CASSYWPGRNYEQYF

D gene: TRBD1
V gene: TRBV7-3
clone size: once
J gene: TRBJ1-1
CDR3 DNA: TGTGCCAGCAGCCTTGGGACAGGGGGCATAACTGAAGCTTTCTTT
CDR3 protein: CASSLGTGGITEAFF

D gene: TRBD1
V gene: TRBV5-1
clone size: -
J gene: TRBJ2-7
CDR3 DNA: TGCGCCAGCAGCTTGGACAGGGGCACCTACGAGCAGTACTTC
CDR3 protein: CASSLDRGTYEQYF

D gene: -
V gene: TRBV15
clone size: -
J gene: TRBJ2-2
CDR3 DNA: TGTGCCACCAGCAGACAGAGCACCGGGGAGCTGTTTTTT
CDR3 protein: CATSRQSTGELFF

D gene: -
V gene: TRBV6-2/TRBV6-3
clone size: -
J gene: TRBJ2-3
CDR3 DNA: TGTGCCAGCAGTTACGGCGGGGGCAACACAGATACGCAGTATTTT
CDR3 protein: CASSYGGGNTDTQYF

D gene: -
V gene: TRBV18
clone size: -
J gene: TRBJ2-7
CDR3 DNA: TGTGCCAGCTCACCACCGAACGGCGCCCTAACCTACGAGCAGTACTTC
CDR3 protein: CASSPPNGALTYEQYF

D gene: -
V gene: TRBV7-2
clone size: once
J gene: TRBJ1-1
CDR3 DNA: TGTGCCAGCAGCTTAACGGCACTGAACACTGAAGCTTTCTTT
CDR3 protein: CASSLTALNTEAFF

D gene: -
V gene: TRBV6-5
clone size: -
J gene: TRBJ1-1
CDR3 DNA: TGTGCCAGCAGTTTACAGGGCCTGAACACTGAAGCTTTCTTT
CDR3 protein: CASSLQGLNTEAFF

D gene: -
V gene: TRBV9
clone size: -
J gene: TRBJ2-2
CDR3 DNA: TGTGCCAGCAGTCCGGTCCGGGACCCAAACACCGGGGAGCTGTTTTTT
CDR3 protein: CASSPVRDPNTGELFF

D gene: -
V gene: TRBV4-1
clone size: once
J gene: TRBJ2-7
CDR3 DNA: TGCGCCAGCAGCCAAGACATCAGGGACTACGAGCAGTACTTC
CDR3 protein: CASSQDIRDYEQYF

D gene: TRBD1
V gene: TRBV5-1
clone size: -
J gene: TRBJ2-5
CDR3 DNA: TGCGCCAGCAGCTTGACAGGGGCCGAGCTTCTGGAGACCCAGTACTTC
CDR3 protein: CASSLTGAELLETQYF

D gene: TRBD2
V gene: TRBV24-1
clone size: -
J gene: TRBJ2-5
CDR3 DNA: TGTGCCACCAGTGATCCCGGGAGGGGAGAGACCCAGTACTTC
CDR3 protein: CATSDPGRGETQYF

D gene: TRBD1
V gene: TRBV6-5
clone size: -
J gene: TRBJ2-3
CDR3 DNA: TGTGCCAGCAATACAGTCGGGACAGGTGTAGATACGCAGTATTTT
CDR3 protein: CASNTVGTGVDTQYF

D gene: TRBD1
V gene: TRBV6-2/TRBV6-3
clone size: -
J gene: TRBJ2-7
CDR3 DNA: TGTGCCAGCAGTTACTTCCAGGGGGCCCACGAGCAGTACTTC
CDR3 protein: CASSYFQGAHEQYF

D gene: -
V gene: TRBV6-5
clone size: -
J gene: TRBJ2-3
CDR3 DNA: TGTGCCAGCAGCTCATCAGGGGTTAAAGATACGCAGTATTTT
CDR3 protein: CASSSSGVKDTQYF

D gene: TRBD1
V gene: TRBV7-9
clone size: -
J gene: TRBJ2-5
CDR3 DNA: TGTGCCAGCAGCTTAGGACAGGGGGCCCAAGAGACCCAGTACTTC
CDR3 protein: CASSLGQGAQETQYF

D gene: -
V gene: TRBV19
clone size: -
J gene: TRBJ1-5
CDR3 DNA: TGTGCCAGTAGTATCGCGGCAGGGGCGCGAAATCAGCCCCAGCATTTT
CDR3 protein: CASSIAAGARNQPQHF

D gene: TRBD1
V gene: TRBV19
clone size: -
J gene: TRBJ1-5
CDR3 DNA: TGTGCCAGTAGTCCCGGACAGGGGGTTGTACCCCAGCATTTT
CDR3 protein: CASSPGQGVVPQHF

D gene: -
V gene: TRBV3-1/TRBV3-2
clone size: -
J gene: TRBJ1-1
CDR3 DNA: TGTGCCAGCAGCCAAGTGTTAGGGATCACTGAAGCTTTCTTT
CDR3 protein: CASSQVLGITEAFF

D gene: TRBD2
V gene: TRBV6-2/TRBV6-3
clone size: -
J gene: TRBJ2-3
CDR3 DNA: TGTGCCAGCAGTTCCGGACTAGCGGTCCTCACAGATACGCAGTATTTT
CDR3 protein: CASSSGLAVLTDTQYF

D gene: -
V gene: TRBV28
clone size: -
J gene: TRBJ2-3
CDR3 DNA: TGTGCCAGCAGTTCCTACAGGGGAGGGGATACGCAGTATTTT
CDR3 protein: CASSSYRGGDTQYF

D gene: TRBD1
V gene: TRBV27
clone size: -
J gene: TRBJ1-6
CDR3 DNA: TGTGCCACCGGGACAGCTAATTCACCCCTCCACTTT
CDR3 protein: CATGTANSPLHF

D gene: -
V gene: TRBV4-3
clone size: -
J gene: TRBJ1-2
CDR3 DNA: TGCGCCAGCAGCCAAGCTCTCCGAAACTATGGCTACACCTTC
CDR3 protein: CASSQALRNYGYTF

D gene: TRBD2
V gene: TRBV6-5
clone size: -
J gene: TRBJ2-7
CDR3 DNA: TGTGCCAGCAGCCGCGGGGGGTTCCAGTACGAGCAGTACTTC
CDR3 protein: CASSRGGFQYEQYF

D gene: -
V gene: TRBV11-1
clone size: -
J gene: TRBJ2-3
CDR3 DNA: TGTGCCAGCAGCTTAGGGGACCCCACAGATACGCAGTATTTT
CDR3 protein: CASSLGDPTDTQYF

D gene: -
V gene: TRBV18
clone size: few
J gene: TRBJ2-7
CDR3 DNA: TGTGCCAGCTCACCACCACAAGGGCTGGGCAACTACGAGCAGTACTTC
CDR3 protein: CASSPPQGLGNYEQYF

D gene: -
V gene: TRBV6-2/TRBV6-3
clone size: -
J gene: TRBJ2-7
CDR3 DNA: TGTGCCAGCAGTTACCCTCCCCGGCGCAGAAACTACGAGCAGTACTTC
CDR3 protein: CASSYPPRRRNYEQYF

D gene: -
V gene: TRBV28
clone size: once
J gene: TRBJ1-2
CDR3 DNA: TGTGCCAGCAGTCCACAGGGCGCATTAACCTATGGCTACACCTTC
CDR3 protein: CASSPQGALTYGYTF

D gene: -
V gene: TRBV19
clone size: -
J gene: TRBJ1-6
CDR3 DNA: TGTGCCAGTAGTATCGGGCAGCCCAATTCACCCCTCCACTTT
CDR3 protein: CASSIGQPNSPLHF

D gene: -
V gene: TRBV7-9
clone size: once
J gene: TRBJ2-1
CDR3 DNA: TGTGCCAGCAGCCGAGCGGGACAATGGGGGAATGAGCAGTTCTTC
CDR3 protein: CASSRAGQWGNEQFF

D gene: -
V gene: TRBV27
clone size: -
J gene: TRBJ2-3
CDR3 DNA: TGTGCCAGCAGTCGCCGGGACACAGAAGATACGCAGTATTTT
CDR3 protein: CASSRRDTEDTQYF

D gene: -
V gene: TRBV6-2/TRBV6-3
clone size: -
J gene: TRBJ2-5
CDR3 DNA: TGTGCCAGCAGTTACGGCGGATCCGTGGGGACCCAGTACTTC
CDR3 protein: CASSYGGSVGTQYF

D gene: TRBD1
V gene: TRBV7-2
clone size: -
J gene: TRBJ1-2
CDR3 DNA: TGTGCCAGCAGCTTAGTCCTACAGGGGGCGGGCGGCTACACCTTC
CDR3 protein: CASSLVLQGAGGYTF

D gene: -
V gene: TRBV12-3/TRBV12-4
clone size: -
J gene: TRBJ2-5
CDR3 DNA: TGTGCCAGCAGTTTCGGTGATTCGGAGACCCAGTACTTC
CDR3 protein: CASSFGDSETQYF

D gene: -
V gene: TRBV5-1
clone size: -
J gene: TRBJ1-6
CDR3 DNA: TGCGCCAGCAGCTTGGTAGTGGATTCACCCCTCCACTTT
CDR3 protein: CASSLVVDSPLHF

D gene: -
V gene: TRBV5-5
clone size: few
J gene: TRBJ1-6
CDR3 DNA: TGTGCCAGCGGGTCTGCGGGGGTTTCACCCCTCCACTTT
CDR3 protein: CASGSAGVSPLHF